Presented here are 15 T cell receptor beta chains from one specimen sequenced in a study of T-cell reconstitution after alpha-beta-depleted transplantation in children. A library of TCRbeta sequences, prepared with unique molecular identifiers, was generated. Via MiXCR, TCRdb re-called the PCR reads, giving one row per CDR3 protein. The sample has fewer than 400,000 distinct CDR3 sequences; roughly 20% are singletons. Sequencing used PBMCs from the stem cell graft donor, obtained from the stem cell graft. The receptors were sampled from a human donor who donated a stem cell graft to a child with acute myeloid leukemia.

This clonotype was counted only a few times. This chain uses TRBV5-5 with TRBJ1-5; D is ambiguous. V lost 4 bases and J 0 bases, leaving 14 bases between the germline ends. The CDR3 length is 16 residues. Germline V gives CDR1 SGHKS, CDR2 YYEKEE (reference sequence). The CDR3 reads CASSAGRTNSNQPQHF. Here the CDR3 DNA reads TGTGCCAGCAGCGCCGGACGGACGAATAGCAATCAGCCCCAGCATTTT.

The chain couples TRBV5-6 to TRBJ2-7; 8 positions agree with TRBD1. The CDR3 sequence is 21 residues long. The germline V gene encodes CDR1 SGHDT and CDR2 YYEEEE. J was trimmed by 3 bases and V by 2 bases; bases with no gene match: 25. In DNA form, the CDR3 reads TGTGCCAGCAGCTTCCATCTACCGAGGATATCCCGACAGGGGAACCTCTACGAGCAGTACTTC. It yields the protein CASSFHLPRISRQGNLYEQYF.

There are a few counts of this clonotype. This chain joins TRBV28 and TRBJ1-5, with 10 bases matching TRBD1. Germline-derived CDR1 and CDR2 are MDHEN and SYDVKM. This CDR3 contains 16 residues. V gave up 4 bases and J gave up 2 bases; unmatched junction bases: 5. The CDR3 is CASSSTGTGGNQPQHF. The CDR3 coding sequence is TGTGCCAGCAGTTCGACCGGGACAGGGGGCAATCAGCCCCAGCATTTT.

The gene calls are TRBV29-1 and TRBJ2-7, with 11 bases aligning to TRBD1. Looked up from germline, CDR1 is SQVTM and CDR2 is ANQGSEA. The CDR3 length is 19 residues. The V gene end was trimmed by 5 bases and the J gene end by 0 bases; junction bases not matched to a gene: 18. CDR3 sequence reads: CSVIHWDRGSSFSSYEQYF. CDR3 sequence (DNA): TGCAGCGTTATACACTGGGACAGGGGGTCTTCGTTCAGCTCCTACGAGCAGTACTTC.

J is TRBJ2-1 and V is TRBV5-4; 10 bases agree with TRBD2. Trimming removed 7 bases from V and 9 bases from J; junction bases left unmatched: 10. CDR3 length equals 14 residues. Germline V gene sequence: CDR1 SGHNT, CDR2 YYREEE (reference sequence). DNA of the CDR3: TGTGCCAGCCCACCAGCGGGAGGGTCGTCTGAGCAGTTCTTC. The encoded protein is CASPPAGGSSEQFF.

V usage is TRBV5-1 and J usage is TRBJ2-2; D is perhaps TRBD1 (6 bases). CDR1 and CDR2 (germline): SGHRS, YFSETQ. The CDR3 length is 15 residues. V lost 4 bases and J 6 bases, leaving 16 bases between the germline ends. Written as DNA, the CDR3 is TGCGCCAGCAGCCCCGAATACAGGGCCGCCGGGGAGCTGTTTTTT. It is translated as CASSPEYRAAGELFF.

This clonotype was counted at least ten times. The J gene is TRBJ2-3, the V gene TRBV7-9; TRBD2 aligns across 9 bases. Germline assignment: CDR1 SEHNR and CDR2 FQNEAQ (reference sequence). With 3 bases clipped from V and 2 bases from J, the junction kept 3 bases outside the gene matches. The CDR3 consists of 15 residues. CDR3 DNA: TGTGCCAGCAGCTTTAGCGGGAGCAACACAGATACGCAGTATTTT. It encodes CASSFSGSNTDTQYF. The full variable domain, completed using reference TRBV7-9 and TRBJ2-3, is DTGVSQNPRHKITKRGQNVTFRCDPISEHNRLYWYRQTLGQGPEFLTYFQNEAQLEKSRLLSDRFSAERPKGSFSTLEIQRTEQGDSAMYLCASSFSGSNTDTQYFGPGTRLTVL.

The rearrangement links TRBV29-1 to TRBJ2-5, with a tentative D call TRBD1 (6 bases). Trimming cost V 6 bases and J 1 base, with 24 bases left between them. The CDR3 is made up of 17 amino acids. Germline lookup yields CDR1 SQVTM and CDR2 ANQGSEA. The CDR3: CSVDVQGLPSFQETQYF. DNA for the CDR3: TGCAGCGTAGACGTACAGGGTCTCCCGAGCTTCCAAGAGACCCAGTACTTC.

This clonotype was picked up a small number of times. The V gene is TRBV3-1, the J gene TRBJ2-3; tentatively, D is TRBD2 (6 bases). The V end was cut by 1 base, the J end by 4 bases, with 9 bases between. In germline, CDR1 is LGHDT, CDR2 YNNKEL (reference sequence). This CDR3 region has 14 residues. CDR3 loop: CASSQAGRPDTQYF. CDR3 coding DNA: TGTGCCAGCAGCCAAGCCGGGAGACCAGATACGCAGTATTTT.

The sample holds a few counts of this clonotype. This chain connects TRBV18 to TRBJ2-1, with 10 bases that match TRBD1. V trimming: 3 bases; J trimming: 8 bases; junction bases outside the gene matches: 10. The CDR3 loop spans 16 amino acids. Germline-derived CDR1 and CDR2 are KGHSH and LQKENI. The CDR3 region is CASSPQDRGIVDEQFF. As DNA, the CDR3 is TGTGCCAGCTCACCCCAGGACAGGGGGATTGTCGATGAGCAGTTCTTC.

This chain links TRBV28 with TRBJ2-7; 12 positions match TRBD2. The J segment lost 0 bases and the V segment lost 4 bases, leaving 7 bases of the junction unmatched. Looked up from germline, CDR1 is MDHEN and CDR2 is SYDVKM. The CDR3 has 17 residues. The DNA of the CDR3 is TGTGCCAGCAGTTGGGGGACTAGCGGGCCAAGCTCCTACGAGCAGTACTTC. It yields the protein CASSWGTSGPSSYEQYF.

CDR3 sequence reads: CASSVDSGNTIYF. The CDR3 DNA sequence: TGTGCCAGCAGCGTCGATAGCGGAAACACCATATATTTT. The rearrangement links TRBV7-8 to TRBJ1-3; D is ambiguous. CDR1 and CDR2 from the germline V gene are SGHVS and FQNEAQ. The CDR3 spans 13 residues. V lost 5 bases and J 4 bases, leaving 9 bases between the germline ends.

This rearrangement joins TRBV3-1 to TRBJ2-5; perhaps D is TRBD1 or TRBD2 (6 bases each). This CDR3 comprises 14 residues. Germline CDR1 reads LGHDT; CDR2 reads YNNKEL (reference sequence). The V end lost 4 bases, the J end lost 4 bases, and 13 bases lay between the germline ends. In DNA form, the CDR3 reads TGTGCCAGCAGCCCGGGCAGGGGAGGAGAGACCCAGTACTTC. Translation gives CASSPGRGGETQYF.

This clonotype has at least ten counts. V is TRBV5-6 and J is TRBJ1-1; possibly TRBD1 for D (6 bases). Trimming stripped 4 bases from V and 3 bases from J, with 13 bases between. Germline V gene data show CDR1 as SGHDT and CDR2 as YYEEEE. The CDR3 totals 14 residues. As DNA, the CDR3 is TGTGCCAGCAGCCAGTGGGGGGCCGACACTGAAGCTTTCTTT. It is translated as CASSQWGADTEAFF.

In its sample, this clonotype was seen many times. The CDR3 DNA reads as TGTGCCACCAGCAGGGGGCATACAGATACGCAGTATTTT. Encoded protein: CATSRGHTDTQYF. The V call is TRBV6-4, the J call TRBJ2-3; 8 bases agree with TRBD1. The CDR3 sequence is 13 residues long. The V segment lost 10 bases and the J segment 3 bases; nucleotides outside the gene matches: 6. Germline V CDR1 and CDR2: MRHNA, SNTAGT.